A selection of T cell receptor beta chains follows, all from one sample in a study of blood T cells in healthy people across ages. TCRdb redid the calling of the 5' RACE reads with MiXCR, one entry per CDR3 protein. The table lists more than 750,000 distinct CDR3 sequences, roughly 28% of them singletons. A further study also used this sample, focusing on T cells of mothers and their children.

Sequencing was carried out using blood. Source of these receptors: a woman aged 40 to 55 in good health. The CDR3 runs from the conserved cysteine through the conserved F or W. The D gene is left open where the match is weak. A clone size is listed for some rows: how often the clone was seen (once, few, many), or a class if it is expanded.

CDR3: CASRPRTVAGANVLTF; DNA: TGTGCCAGCAGACCAAGGACAGTAGCTGGGGCCAACGTCCTGACTTTC; D: NA; J: TRBJ2-6; size: NA; V: TRBV2
CDR3: CASSPGARGGQETQYF; DNA: TGTGCCAGCAGTCCGGGCGCCCGAGGGGGACAAGAGACCCAGTACTTC; D: NA; J: TRBJ2-5; size: few; V: TRBV25-1
CDR3: CSVHETHEKLFF; DNA: TGCAGCGTACACGAAACTCATGAAAAACTGTTTTTT; D: NA; J: TRBJ1-4; size: NA; V: TRBV20-1
CDR3: CTSGLVGASGALSYEQYF; DNA: TGTACTAGTGGTTTGGTAGGGGCTAGCGGTGCCCTCTCCTACGAGCAGTACTTC; D: TRBD2; J: TRBJ2-7; size: NA; V: TRBV12-5
CDR3: CASSLQGKSTGELFF; DNA: TGCGCCAGCAGCTTGCAGGGGAAGTCCACCGGGGAGCTGTTTTTT; D: NA; J: TRBJ2-2; size: NA; V: TRBV5-1
CDR3: CASSLAGRSSGNTIYF; DNA: TGTGCCAGCAGCTTAGCTGGCAGGAGCTCTGGAAACACCATATATTTT; D: NA; J: TRBJ1-3; size: NA; V: TRBV7-2
CDR3: CASRPPDSQETQYF; DNA: TGTGCCAGCAGGCCCCCGGACAGCCAAGAGACCCAGTACTTC; D: NA; J: TRBJ2-5; size: NA; V: TRBV7-9
CDR3: CASGETSGVRGEQFF; DNA: TGCGCCAGCGGAGAAACTAGCGGGGTTAGGGGAGAGCAGTTCTTC; D: TRBD2; J: TRBJ2-1; size: many; V: TRBV5-1
CDR3: CASREGTGGYGYTF; DNA: TGTGCCAGCAGAGAAGGGACAGGGGGCTATGGCTACACCTTC; D: TRBD1; J: TRBJ1-2; size: NA; V: TRBV28
CDR3: CASSVGQGKDEQFF; DNA: TGTGCCAGCAGTGTTGGACAGGGAAAGGATGAGCAGTTCTTC; D: TRBD1; J: TRBJ2-1; size: NA; V: TRBV27
CDR3: CASTPRRLAGNSGANVLTF; DNA: TGTGCCAGTACCCCGCGACGACTAGCGGGGAACTCTGGGGCCAACGTCCTGACTTTC; D: TRBD2; J: TRBJ2-6; size: few; V: TRBV19
CDR3: CASSQDQGQKETQYF; DNA: TGCGCCAGCAGCCAAGACCAAGGACAGAAAGAGACCCAGTACTTC; D: NA; J: TRBJ2-5; size: many; V: TRBV4-3